A selection of T cell receptor beta chains follows, all from one sample in a study of vaccination effects on CD4 cells after COVID-19. TCRdb's table, derived via immunoSEQ multiplex PCR, lists solely in-frame clones and lacks some. In the table there are around 53,000 clones, 65% to 75% of which are singletons. These receptors lack a known antigen. Sequenced here: CD4+ T cells from PBMCs cultured without peptide, sampled after COVID-19 vaccination. All receptors come from a human donor who had a prior SARS-CoV-2 infection. Both conserved end residues are part of each CDR3. The order of the fields is J gene, D gene, clone size, V gene, CDR3 length, CDR3 DNA, CDR3 protein. A D gene is named only where the DNA matches it firmly. Only part of the rows carry a size: once, few, many, or a class if the clone is expanded.

j_call: TRBJ1-1
d_call: NA
clone_size: NA
v_call: TRBV21-1
cdr3_length: 19
cdr3_nt: TGTGCCAGCAGCAAAAAAGACGCCGGGACAGGGGAGAGGGACACTGAAGCTTTCTTT
cdr3_aa: CASSKKDAGTGERDTEAFF

j_call: TRBJ2-7
d_call: NA
clone_size: NA
v_call: TRBV27
cdr3_length: 14
cdr3_nt: TGTGCCAGCAGTCCCGTGAGCCTCGGAGGAGAGCAGTACTTC
cdr3_aa: CASSPVSLGGEQYF

j_call: TRBJ1-4
d_call: NA
clone_size: NA
v_call: TRBV29-1
cdr3_length: 13
cdr3_nt: TGCAGCGTTGTCCGGGGACCGGATGAAAAACTGTTTTTT
cdr3_aa: CSVVRGPDEKLFF

j_call: TRBJ1-6
d_call: NA
clone_size: few
v_call: TRBV15
cdr3_length: 16
cdr3_nt: TGTGCCACCAGCAGAGATAGAACCATCGGTAGTTCACCCCTCCACTTT
cdr3_aa: CATSRDRTIGSSPLHF

j_call: TRBJ2-5
d_call: TRBD2
clone_size: once
v_call: TRBV5-1
cdr3_length: 15
cdr3_nt: TGCGCCAGCAGCTCACTCACTAGCGACCAAGAGACCCAGTACTTC
cdr3_aa: CASSSLTSDQETQYF

j_call: TRBJ2-7
d_call: TRBD1
clone_size: few
v_call: TRBV6-2/TRBV6-3
cdr3_length: 14
cdr3_nt: TGTGCCAGCAGCCAGGACAGGGGGACCTACGAGCAGTACTTC
cdr3_aa: CASSQDRGTYEQYF

j_call: TRBJ2-7
d_call: TRBD2
clone_size: NA
v_call: TRBV2
cdr3_length: 13
cdr3_nt: TGTGCCAGCAGTGCTCTAGCGGGGAACGAGCAGTACTTC
cdr3_aa: CASSALAGNEQYF

j_call: TRBJ2-6
d_call: NA
clone_size: once
v_call: TRBV6-2/TRBV6-3
cdr3_length: 14
cdr3_nt: TGTGCCAGCAGTTACTCTGTTGGGGCCAACGTCCTGACTTTC
cdr3_aa: CASSYSVGANVLTF

j_call: TRBJ2-5
d_call: NA
clone_size: NA
v_call: TRBV15
cdr3_length: 14
cdr3_nt: TGTGCCACCAGCAGAGGAGGGAGGCAAGAGACCCAGTACTTC
cdr3_aa: CATSRGGRQETQYF

j_call: TRBJ2-4
d_call: NA
clone_size: NA
v_call: TRBV5-4
cdr3_length: 14
cdr3_nt: TGTGCCAGCAGCCCAGGACTTCCCGGGAACATTCAGTACTTC
cdr3_aa: CASSPGLPGNIQYF

j_call: TRBJ1-2
d_call: NA
clone_size: few
v_call: TRBV4-2
cdr3_length: 16
cdr3_nt: TGTGCCAGCAGCCAAGATCCTCAGCGTCAGAGCCATGGCTACACCTTC
cdr3_aa: CASSQDPQRQSHGYTF

j_call: TRBJ2-1
d_call: TRBD2
clone_size: NA
v_call: TRBV6-7
cdr3_length: 20
cdr3_nt: TGTGCCAGCAGTTCACACTATGGGACTAGCGGGAGGCGCGCCTACAATGAGCAGTTCTTC
cdr3_aa: CASSSHYGTSGRRAYNEQFF

j_call: TRBJ1-5
d_call: NA
clone_size: NA
v_call: TRBV28
cdr3_length: 14
cdr3_nt: TGTGCCAGCAGTCAACCAGGGGCCGCCCAGACCCAGCATTTT
cdr3_aa: CASSQPGAAQTQHF

j_call: TRBJ2-7
d_call: TRBD2
clone_size: NA
v_call: TRBV4-3
cdr3_length: 18
cdr3_nt: TGCGCCAGCAGCCACCGATCATGGGTAGCGGGGGACCTTAGCGAGCAGTACTTC
cdr3_aa: CASSHRSWVAGDLSEQYF

j_call: TRBJ2-3
d_call: NA
clone_size: NA
v_call: TRBV7-8
cdr3_length: 14
cdr3_nt: TGTGCCAGCAGCTTTGGGGCCCCCTCGGATACGCAGTATTTT
cdr3_aa: CASSFGAPSDTQYF

j_call: TRBJ2-5
d_call: TRBD2
clone_size: NA
v_call: TRBV7-8
cdr3_length: 17
cdr3_nt: TGTGCCAGCAGCTTTCTCCTCGGCGGGAGGTTCATGGAGACCCAGTACTTC
cdr3_aa: CASSFLLGGRFMETQYF

j_call: TRBJ2-3
d_call: NA
clone_size: NA
v_call: TRBV6-5
cdr3_length: 13
cdr3_nt: TGTGCCACCCTGGACTCGGGGCAAGATACGCAGTATTTT
cdr3_aa: CATLDSGQDTQYF

j_call: TRBJ2-7
d_call: TRBD1
clone_size: NA
v_call: TRBV5-6
cdr3_length: 17
cdr3_nt: TGTGCCAGCAGCTTGAAGTCTTTAAGGGGGCCCTCCTACGAGCAGTACTTC
cdr3_aa: CASSLKSLRGPSYEQYF

j_call: TRBJ1-5
d_call: NA
clone_size: NA
v_call: TRBV7-2
cdr3_length: 15
cdr3_nt: TGTGCCAGCAGCCAGTGGAGTATGGGCAATCAGCCCCAGCATTTT
cdr3_aa: CASSQWSMGNQPQHF

j_call: TRBJ2-1
d_call: NA
clone_size: NA
v_call: TRBV5-1
cdr3_length: 13
cdr3_nt: TGCGCCAGCAGCTTGGAACTGGGGAGTGAGCAGTTCTTC
cdr3_aa: CASSLELGSEQFF

j_call: TRBJ2-5
d_call: TRBD2
clone_size: NA
v_call: TRBV13
cdr3_length: 18
cdr3_nt: TGTGCCAGCAGCCCGAAGGGGGATAGCGGGGGGGCTGGAGAGACCCAGTACTTC
cdr3_aa: CASSPKGDSGGAGETQYF

j_call: TRBJ2-3
d_call: NA
clone_size: few
v_call: TRBV2
cdr3_length: 14
cdr3_nt: TGTGCCAGCAGTGCGACTCGGACCCGAGATACGCAGTATTTT
cdr3_aa: CASSATRTRDTQYF

j_call: TRBJ2-7
d_call: NA
clone_size: NA
v_call: TRBV5-3
cdr3_length: 17
cdr3_nt: TGTGCCAGAAGCCCCGGGGTGGGGACACGTCGCTACTACGAGCAGTACTTC
cdr3_aa: CARSPGVGTRRYYEQYF

j_call: TRBJ2-2
d_call: TRBD2
clone_size: NA
v_call: TRBV20-1
cdr3_length: 14
cdr3_nt: TGCAGTGCTAGTCCTAGCGGGGGCACCGGGGAGCTGTTTTTT
cdr3_aa: CSASPSGGTGELFF

j_call: TRBJ2-3
d_call: NA
clone_size: NA
v_call: TRBV7-9
cdr3_length: 16
cdr3_nt: TGTGCCAGCAGCTTAGTCCCCCCACGAACCACAGATACGCAGTATTTT
cdr3_aa: CASSLVPPRTTDTQYF

j_call: TRBJ2-1
d_call: TRBD2
clone_size: NA
v_call: TRBV7-3
cdr3_length: 15
cdr3_nt: TGTGCCAGCCAAGCTAGGGGAGGGATGGGGCAACGGCAGTTCTTC
cdr3_aa: CASQARGGMGQRQFF

j_call: TRBJ2-3
d_call: NA
clone_size: few
v_call: TRBV4-1
cdr3_length: 18
cdr3_nt: TGCGCCAGCAGCCAAGATTCCGCAGGGGCCTCCCTAAGAGATACGCAGTATTTT
cdr3_aa: CASSQDSAGASLRDTQYF

j_call: TRBJ1-2
d_call: TRBD1
clone_size: NA
v_call: TRBV2
cdr3_length: 14
cdr3_nt: TGTGCCAGCCTGAAAAACAGGGGGCAAAGTGGCTACACCTTC
cdr3_aa: CASLKNRGQSGYTF

j_call: TRBJ1-2
d_call: NA
clone_size: few
v_call: TRBV6-2/TRBV6-3
cdr3_length: 16
cdr3_nt: TGTGCCAGCAGTAACGGTTGGGGGTCACCCCTTTATGGCTACACCTTC
cdr3_aa: CASSNGWGSPLYGYTF

j_call: TRBJ1-6
d_call: NA
clone_size: NA
v_call: TRBV7-7
cdr3_length: 15
cdr3_nt: TGTGCTAGCAGCCCTAGTCGGGGGCCGGGCTCACCCCTCCACTTT
cdr3_aa: CASSPSRGPGSPLHF

j_call: TRBJ1-4
d_call: NA
clone_size: NA
v_call: TRBV5-8
cdr3_length: 13
cdr3_nt: TGTGCCAGCAGTCGCTTATCGGGGGAAAAACTGTTTTTT
cdr3_aa: CASSRLSGEKLFF

j_call: TRBJ1-6
d_call: NA
clone_size: few
v_call: TRBV6-5
cdr3_length: 13
cdr3_nt: TGTGCCAGCAGTTACTCGGAACGGGGGCCCTTCCACTTT
cdr3_aa: CASSYSERGPFHF